The 32 T cell receptor beta chains given below trace back to one sample, sequenced in a study of blood T cell repertoires in COVID-19. TCRdb keeps only in-frame clones here, not all; method: immunoSEQ multiplex PCR. Of approximately 110,000 clones in the sample, approximately 80% were seen once. The sequenced sample was peripheral blood. The receptors were sampled from a woman at least 80 years old with acute or convalescent COVID-19.

This clone was observed a few times. The chain joins TRBV10-1 to TRBJ2-3; 16 positions match TRBD2. Germline V gives CDR1 WNHNN, CDR2 SYGVQD (reference sequence). Trimming at V came to 6 bases and at J to 1 base, leaving 7 bases not matched to a gene. This CDR3 contains 18 residues. The CDR3 nucleotides are TGCGCCAGCAGCGGGACTAGCGGGAGGGCCTCGGGCACAGATACGCAGTATTTT. Translated, it gives CASSGTSGRASGTDTQYF.

The V gene is TRBV18, the J gene TRBJ1-5; 8 bases agree with TRBD1. From germline, CDR1 is KGHSH and CDR2 LQKENI. Trimming removed 6 bases from V and 6 bases from J; junction bases left unmatched: 4. The CDR3 is 13 residues long. The CDR3 region is CASSPGGSQPQHF. The CDR3 DNA follows: TGTGCCAGCTCTCCAGGGGGCAGTCAGCCCCAGCATTTT.

This rearrangement joins TRBV28 to TRBJ2-3; 8 bases agree with TRBD1. The junction had 4 bases not matched to a gene; V was cut back by 3 bases and J by 2 bases. CDR1 MDHEN and CDR2 SYDVKM come from the germline V gene. The CDR3 extends over 15 amino acids. This CDR3 is CASSFSGQVTDTQYF. CDR3 nucleotides: TGTGCCAGCAGTTTTTCGGGACAGGTCACAGATACGCAGTATTTT.

V usage is TRBV6-2 or TRBV6-3 and J usage is TRBJ2-1, with TRBD2 identical over 7 bases. The CDR3 spans 16 residues. The germline CDR1 and CDR2 sequences are MNHEY and SVGEGT. V dropped 0 bases and J dropped 7; count of bases not matched to a gene: 9. The CDR3 sequence: CASSYSTGGGANEQFF. DNA of the CDR3: TGTGCCAGCAGTTACTCGACGGGAGGAGGGGCAAATGAGCAGTTCTTC.

This clone was counted a few times. The chain combines TRBV14 with TRBJ1-2, with 7 bases fitting TRBD1. CDR3 length: 13 amino acids. The J segment lost 8 bases and the V segment lost 1 base, leaving 4 bases of the junction unmatched. The germline gives CDR1 SGHDN, CDR2 FVKESK. CDR3 sequence: CASSQGGQWGYTF. The CDR3 DNA follows: TGTGCCAGCAGCCAAGGGGGACAGTGGGGCTACACCTTC.

The chain carries TRBV2 and TRBJ2-7; D is possibly TRBD1 (6 bases). The CDR3 spans 13 residues. Per germline, CDR1 SNHLY and CDR2 FYNNEI. Trimming took 6 bases from V and 4 from J, leaving 13 bases between them. The CDR3: CASRKGGPYEQYF. The DNA for the CDR3 is TGTGCCAGCAGAAAAGGGGGTCCGTACGAGCAGTACTTC.

The CDR3 reads CATIPPSDSVNQPQHF. DNA of the CDR3: TGTGCCACCATCCCGCCTTCGGACAGCGTCAATCAGCCCCAGCATTTT. This rearrangement joins TRBV24-1 to TRBJ1-5; D is possibly TRBD1 (6 bases). Trimming took off 8 bases at V and 3 bases at J, with 19 bases between the two ends. CDR1 KGHDR and CDR2 SFDVKD come from the germline V gene. The CDR3 runs to 16 residues.

This chain joins TRBV4-1 and TRBJ2-7; TRBD2 matches at 12 bases. The J segment lost 7 bases and the V segment lost 0 bases, leaving 10 bases of the junction unmatched. The CDR3 sequence is 17 residues long. In germline, CDR1 is MGHRA, CDR2 YSYEKL. The CDR3 sequence is CASSQDLAGGRSKEQYV. CDR3 coding DNA: TGCGCCAGCAGCCAAGATCTAGCGGGAGGGCGGTCGAAAGAGCAGTACGTC.

The chain employs TRBV18 and TRBJ1-4, with TRBD1 matching over 7 bases. The CDR3 contains 14 residues. V lost 6 bases, J lost 5 bases, and 6 bases stayed unmatched. The V gene's germline CDR1 is KGHSH and CDR2 LQKENI. The CDR3 DNA reads TGTGCCAGCTCGCCCGACAGGGTAAATGAAAAACTGTTTTTT. Translation gives CASSPDRVNEKLFF.

This chain connects TRBV28 to TRBJ2-1; the D gene is possibly TRBD1 (5 bases). Germline V gene lookup returns CDR1 MDHEN and CDR2 SYDVKM. Trimming removed 6 bases at V and 0 bases at J, with 6 bases between. This CDR3 spans 13 amino acids. Here the CDR3 reads CASSRVSYNEQFF. In DNA, the CDR3 is TGTGCCAGCAGCAGGGTCTCCTACAATGAGCAGTTCTTC. Full variable domain (outside the CDR3, taken from reference TRBV28 and TRBJ2-1): DVKVTQSSRYLVKRTGEKVFLECVQDMDHENMFWYRQDPGLGLRLIYFSYDVKMKEKGDIPEGYSVSREKKERFSLILESASTNQTSMYLCASSRVSYNEQFFGPGTRLTVL.

This chain uses TRBV2 with TRBJ2-3; TRBD2 might be the D (5 bases). The germline CDR1 and CDR2 sequences are SNHLY and FYNNEI. This CDR3 is 15 amino acids long. The V and J ends lost 5 bases and 2 bases respectively, with 14 bases between them. CDR3 sequence (DNA): TGTGCCAGCAGTCAAAGGACGGGGTACACAGATACGCAGTATTTT. Its protein product is CASSQRTGYTDTQYF.

The chain uses TRBV9 and TRBJ2-5; 11 nucleotides agree with TRBD2. Looked up from germline, CDR1 is SGDLS and CDR2 is YYNGEE. The ends lost 0 bases at V and 5 bases at J; junction bases unmatched: 6. The CDR3 covers 16 residues. CDR3 sequence reads: CASSVGLAGGGETQYF. The CDR3 bases are TGTGCCAGCAGCGTAGGCCTAGCGGGAGGCGGTGAGACCCAGTACTTC.

The V call is TRBV2, the J call TRBJ2-3; 9 bases fit TRBD2. Germline CDR1 SNHLY, CDR2 FYNNEI. J gave up 2 bases and V 5 bases, and 5 bases lay outside the gene matches. The CDR3 contains 15 residues. CDR3 in amino acids: CASSPGLAITDTQYF. The CDR3 DNA sequence: TGTGCCAGCAGTCCGGGACTAGCTATCACAGATACGCAGTATTTT. The full variable domain, completed using reference TRBV2 and TRBJ2-3, is EPEVTQTPSHQVTQMGQEVILRCVPISNHLYFYWYRQILGQKVEFLVSFYNNEISEKSEIFDDQFSVERPDGSNFTLKIRSTKLEDSAMYFCASSPGLAITDTQYFGPGTRLTVL.

The chain combines TRBV12-3 or TRBV12-4 with TRBJ1-2; D is ambiguous. The CDR3 contains 13 residues. The V gene lost 3 bases and the J gene lost 8 bases, with 13 bases spanning the gap. This CDR3 reads CASSFLELMGYTF. The CDR3 nucleotides are TGTGCCAGCAGTTTTCTTGAACTTATGGGCTACACCTTC.

The V call is TRBV4-2, the J call TRBJ2-1, with TRBD2 identical over 7 bases. V trimming: 3 bases; J trimming: 2 bases; junction bases outside the gene matches: 7. In germline, CDR1 is LGHNA, CDR2 YNFKEQ. The length of the CDR3 is 16 residues. In DNA form, the CDR3 reads TGTGCCAGCAGCCACGGCGGGAGTCCGCCCTACAATGAGCAGTTCTTC. It codes for CASSHGGSPPYNEQFF.

This chain joins TRBV10-2 and TRBJ2-5; 12 bases match TRBD2. The CDR3 runs 15 residues. The germline CDR1 and CDR2 sequences are WSHSY and SAAADI. The junction had 4 bases not matched to a gene; V was cut back by 6 bases and J by 2 bases. The CDR3 sequence: CASRGLAGIQETQYF. The CDR3 bases are TGCGCCAGCAGGGGACTAGCGGGTATACAAGAGACCCAGTACTTC.

V and J are TRBV25-1 and TRBJ2-2; 7 bases map to TRBD1. The V segment lost 4 bases and the J segment 1 base; nucleotides outside the gene matches: 6. Germline loops: CDR1 MGHDK, CDR2 SYGVNS. This CDR3 comprises 16 residues. CDR3 sequence (DNA): TGTGCCAGCAGTGGATACAACAGGGGGAACACCGGGGAGCTGTTTTTT. It translates to CASSGYNRGNTGELFF.

This rearrangement joins TRBV7-9 to TRBJ2-7; 12 nucleotides line up with TRBD2. V gave up 1 base and J gave up 6 bases; unmatched junction bases: 7. There are 16 residues in the CDR3. Germline lookup yields CDR1 SEHNR and CDR2 FQNEAQ (reference sequence). The CDR3 DNA sequence: TGTGCCAGCAGCTTAGGGACTAGCGGGAAGAGCCGCGAGCAGTACTTC. Protein product: CASSLGTSGKSREQYF.

The chain uses TRBV20-1 and TRBJ2-5; 9 bases map to TRBD2. J lost 4 bases, V lost 3 bases, and 6 bases had no gene match. The V gene's germline CDR1 is DFQATT and CDR2 SNEGSKA (reference sequence). This CDR3 contains 14 residues. CDR3 amino acids: CSASRGRAGETQYF. CDR3 nucleotides: TGCAGTGCTAGTCGCGGGAGGGCCGGAGAGACCCAGTACTTC.

This clone was found once. The rearrangement links TRBV9 to TRBJ2-1; 7 positions match TRBD2. J lost 6 bases, V lost 3 bases, and 6 bases had no gene match. This CDR3 region has 14 residues. Germline V gene lookup returns CDR1 SGDLS and CDR2 YYNGEE. The CDR3 bases are TGTGCCAGCAGCGGCGGGAGCCCGGGCAATGAGCAGTTCTTC. Its translation is CASSGGSPGNEQFF.

CDR3 amino acids: CAWSVGWGNTIYF. The CDR3 nucleotides read TGTGCCTGGAGTGTGGGCTGGGGAAACACCATATATTTT. V gene TRBV30 combines with J gene TRBJ1-3, with D uncertain. The V end was cut by 0 bases, the J end by 4 bases, with 7 bases between. This CDR3 comprises 13 residues. CDR1 is GTSNPN and CDR2 is SVGIG in the germline V gene (reference sequence).

This rearrangement joins TRBV5-1 to TRBJ2-3, with D possibly being TRBD2 (6 bases). Germline CDR1 SGHRS, CDR2 YFSETQ. This CDR3 is built from 13 residues. Trimming took 5 bases from V and 2 from J, leaving 9 bases between them. CDR3 loop: CASSGGTTDTQYF. The CDR3 DNA is TGCGCCAGCAGTGGAGGGACCACAGATACGCAGTATTTT.

The chain is built from TRBV10-3 and TRBJ1-2; TRBD1 is a possible D gene (6 bases). Trimming took 2 bases from V and 1 from J, leaving 14 bases between them. This CDR3 spans 16 amino acids. Germline CDR1 reads ENHRY; CDR2 reads SYGVKD. This CDR3 reads CAISELQTGVNYGYTF. Here the CDR3 DNA reads TGTGCCATCAGTGAGCTCCAGACAGGAGTTAACTATGGCTACACCTTC.

This clone was seen a handful of times. Other DNA sequences in this sample translate to the same CDR3. This chain connects TRBV5-1 to TRBJ1-2; D unclear. The V gene's germline CDR1 is SGHRS and CDR2 YFSETQ. The length of the CDR3 is 13 residues. Trimming removed 1 base from V and 0 bases from J, with 4 bases in between. The CDR3 reads CASSLSANYGYTF. CDR3 sequence (DNA): TGCGCCAGCAGCTTGTCAGCTAACTATGGCTACACCTTC.

Remarks on this clone: Since a far larger clone is one base different, this is likely a read error. The rearrangement joins TRBV7-2 to TRBJ2-1, with D hard to call. This CDR3 has 14 amino acids. The V end lost 1 base, the J end lost 0 bases, and 4 bases lay between the germline ends. Germline V gives CDR1 SGHTA, CDR2 FQGNSA. CDR3 DNA: TGTGCCAGCAGCTTAGTCAGCTCCTACAATGAGCAGTTCTTC. Protein sequence: CASSLVSSYNEQFF.

V gene TRBV4-1 combines with J gene TRBJ2-3; 10 bases are shared with TRBD1. CDR3 length equals 15 residues. V lost 1 base, J lost 3 bases, and 1 base stayed unmatched. Germline assignment: CDR1 MGHRA and CDR2 YSYEKL. The CDR3 region has the DNA TGCGCCAGCAGCCAAGGGGACAGGGGAACAGATACGCAGTATTTT. Residues: CASSQGDRGTDTQYF.

The V gene is TRBV5-1, the J gene TRBJ2-3, with D unresolved. Trimming left V 0 bases short and J 2 bases short, with 16 bases between. The CDR3 spans 17 residues. Looked up from germline, CDR1 is SGHRS and CDR2 is YFSETQ. The CDR3 DNA reads as TGCGCCAGCAGCTTGGCCTTATTTGGCCCCGACACAGATACGCAGTATTTT. Its translation is CASSLALFGPDTDTQYF.

The rearrangement joins TRBV5-1 to TRBJ2-5; 8 positions match TRBD2. V lost 1 base and J lost 1; bases outside the gene matches: 3. CDR3 length: 15 residues. Germline V gene lookup returns CDR1 SGHRS and CDR2 YFSETQ. The CDR3 DNA reads TGCGCCAGCAGCTTGAATAGCGGGGCCCAAGAGACCCAGTACTTC. Protein sequence: CASSLNSGAQETQYF.

The chain links TRBV5-8 to TRBJ1-5, with a possible D match to TRBD1 (6 bases). The CDR3 length is 15 residues. Germline CDR1 reads SGHTS; CDR2 reads YDEGEE. With 2 bases removed from V and 4 bases from J, the gap between germline ends came to 13 bases. The CDR3 loop is CASSLFTRGNQPQHF. CDR3 in DNA: TGTGCCAGCAGCTTATTTACCAGGGGAAATCAGCCCCAGCATTTT.

This sequence joins TRBV4-3 and TRBJ2-1; 14 bases line up with TRBD2. This CDR3 comprises 19 residues. Germline lookup yields CDR1 LGHNA and CDR2 YSLEER. V was clipped by 0 bases and J by 8 bases; unmatched bases: 12. The CDR3 region has the DNA TGCGCCAGCAGCCAAGAAATGGGGACTAGCGGGAGTAAAAGAGATGAGCAGTTCTTC. Encoded protein: CASSQEMGTSGSKRDEQFF.

This rearrangement joins TRBV10-3 to TRBJ2-1; D is ambiguous. Trimming stripped 2 bases from V and 6 bases from J, with 5 bases between. Looked up from germline, CDR1 is ENHRY and CDR2 is SYGVKD. This CDR3 comprises 12 residues. The CDR3 protein is CAISERSNEQFF. The CDR3 nucleotides are TGTGCCATCAGTGAGCGGAGCAATGAGCAGTTCTTC.

The V call is TRBV11-2, the J call TRBJ2-2; 7 positions agree with TRBD2. J lost 6 bases, V lost 5 bases, and 15 bases had no gene match. Germline V gene sequence: CDR1 SGHAT, CDR2 FQNNGV. CDR3 length: 17 residues. In nucleotides, the CDR3 is TGTGCCAGCAGCCTATTCGGCGGCGGGAGTAGGGCCGGGGAGCTGTTTTTT. As protein: CASSLFGGGSRAGELFF.